This T cell receptor (beta chain) was documented in a study of T-cell reconstitution after alpha-beta-depleted transplantation in children. Study-wide points: After transplant, at about two months, alpha-beta T cells were reportedly derived from several hundred expanded graft clones. Newly made T cells mostly supplied T-cell counts and diversity one year after transplant.

The CDR3 consists of 11 residues. Preparation of the TCRbeta library was carried out with unique molecular identifiers. One entry per CDR3 protein results from TCRdb running MiXCR on the PCR reads. The profile shows 450,000 to 700,000 distinct CDR3 sequences, 25% to 30% of them singletons. Worth noting for this clonotype: Its antigen is unidentified.

The sample in question was PBMCs, obtained before TCRalphabeta/CD19-depleted stem cell transplant. The chain recombines TRBV1 with TRBJ1-6. TRBV1 is an annotated pseudogene. The sequence came from a boy in the first two years of life with Wiskott-Aldrich syndrome, due to receive a stem cell transplant. CDR3 region: CTSNADSPLHF. Here the CDR3 DNA reads TGCACCAGCAACGCAGATTCACCCCTCCACTTT.